This TCR beta chain was captured in a study of blood T cell repertoires in COVID-19. Method: immunoSEQ multiplex PCR; TCRdb's copy keeps in-frame clones and lacks some. The table includes 74,000 or so clones, roughly nine tenths detected once. Per germline, CDR1 MNHNY and CDR2 SVGAGI (reference sequence). This CDR3 comprises 13 residues. Between the trimmed V and J ends, which lost 0 bases and 8 bases, there was a span of 8 bases. The receptor was isolated from a man aged 45-65 years with active COVID-19. The chain employs TRBV6-6 and TRBJ2-1; tentative D call: TRBD1 (5 bases). Material: peripheral blood. CDR3 DNA: TGTGCCAGCAGTTACTCGGGGCTGGATGAGCAGTTCTTC. This encodes CASSYSGLDEQFF.